This T cell receptor beta chain was identified during a study of CD8 T cells in ankylosing spondylitis. The table lists this clonotype with a few counts. Its matching antigen is unknown. TCRdb re-called the 5' RACE reads through MiXCR, storing one row per CDR3 protein. The sample yields 300,000 to 400,000 distinct CDR3 sequences, roughly 11% seen once. General study findings and limits: Certain motif variants had earlier been reported in reactive arthritis synovial fluid and blood.

This clonotype was sampled from a female donor with ankylosing spondylitis or in good health (not recorded which). The sample comprised blood, either unsorted or a sorted T cell fraction (not recorded which).

CDR3 sequence reads: CASSSGLAGNTDTQYF. For the CDR3, the DNA is TGTGCCAGCAGCTCCGGACTAGCGGGAAACACAGATACGCAGTATTTT. This sequence joins TRBV7-6 and TRBJ2-3, with 12 bases aligning to TRBD2. J gave up 2 bases and V 4 bases, and 4 bases lay outside the gene matches. The germline CDR1 and CDR2 sequences are SGHVS and FNYEAQ. This CDR3 comprises 16 residues.